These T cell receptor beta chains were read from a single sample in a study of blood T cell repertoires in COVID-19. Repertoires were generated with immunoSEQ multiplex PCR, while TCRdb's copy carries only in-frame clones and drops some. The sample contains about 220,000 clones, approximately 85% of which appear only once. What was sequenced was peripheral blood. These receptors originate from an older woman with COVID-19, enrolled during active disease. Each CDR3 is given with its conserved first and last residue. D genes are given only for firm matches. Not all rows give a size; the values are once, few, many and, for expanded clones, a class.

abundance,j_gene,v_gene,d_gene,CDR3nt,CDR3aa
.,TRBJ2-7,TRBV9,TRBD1,TGTGCCAGCAGCGAGCAGGGGGCGTGGGCCGAGCAGTACTTC,CASSEQGAWAEQYF
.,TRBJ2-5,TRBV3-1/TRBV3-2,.,TGTGCCAGCAGCTTCCAATCAGTTCCGGAGACCCAGTACTTC,CASSFQSVPETQYF
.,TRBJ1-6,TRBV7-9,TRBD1,TGTGCCAGCAGTCAAGGACAGGGGAATTCACCCCTCCACTTT,CASSQGQGNSPLHF
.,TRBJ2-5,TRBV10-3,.,TGTGCCATCAGTGAAGGGTCTAGCGCCGGAGGGGTCGGGGAGACCCAGTACTTC,CAISEGSSAGGVGETQYF
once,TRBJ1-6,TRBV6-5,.,TGTGCCAGCAGTTTACAGTATAATTCACCCCTCCACTTT,CASSLQYNSPLHF
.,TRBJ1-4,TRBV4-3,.,TGCGCCAGCAGCCCTAATCCTGGAAAACTGTTTTTT,CASSPNPGKLFF
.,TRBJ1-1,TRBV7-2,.,TGTGCCAGCAGCCTATTAACGGGTGGAGCTTTCTTT,CASSLLTGGAFF
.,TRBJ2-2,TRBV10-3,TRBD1,TGTGCCATCAGTAACCCAGGGGGCGCGAACACCGGGGAGCTGTTTTTT,CAISNPGGANTGELFF
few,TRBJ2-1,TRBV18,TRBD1,TGTGCCAGCTCACCACCGCTAGGGGGCACCTACAATGAGCAGTTCTTC,CASSPPLGGTYNEQFF
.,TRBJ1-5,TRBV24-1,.,TGTGCCACCAGTGATTCAAGAGGCTCTGGCAATCAGCCCCAGCATTTT,CATSDSRGSGNQPQHF
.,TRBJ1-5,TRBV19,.,TGTGCCAGTAGTCGTTTTGGAGGGAACGGCAATCAGCCCCAGCATTTT,CASSRFGGNGNQPQHF
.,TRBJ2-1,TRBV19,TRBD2,TGTGCCAGTAGTAAACTAGCGGGAGCTCGGGATGAGCAGTTCTTC,CASSKLAGARDEQFF
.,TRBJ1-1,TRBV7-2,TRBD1,TGTGCCAGCAGCTTCGGGACAGGGGTAACTGAAGCCTTCTTT,CASSFGTGVTEAFF
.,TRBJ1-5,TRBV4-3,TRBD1,TGCGCCAGCAGCCAAGATCTCACAGGGGGCCAACAGCCCCAGCATTTT,CASSQDLTGGQQPQHF
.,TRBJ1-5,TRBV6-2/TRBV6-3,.,TGTGCCAGCAGTTACCGGGTACAAAGCAATCAGCCCCAGCATTTT,CASSYRVQSNQPQHF
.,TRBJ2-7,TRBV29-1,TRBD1,TGCAGCGTTGAACGGACAGGACGGGAAGAGCAGTACTTC,CSVERTGREEQYF
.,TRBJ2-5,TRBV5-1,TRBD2,TGCGCCAGCAGCTTGGATCCTAGCGGGTCGGCCCAGTACTTC,CASSLDPSGSAQYF
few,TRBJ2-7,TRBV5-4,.,TGTGCCAGCAGCTTGGAACGGTTATACGAGCAGTACTTC,CASSLERLYEQYF
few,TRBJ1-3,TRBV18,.,TGTGCCAGCTCACCATCCAGTCCCTCTGGAAACACCATATATTTT,CASSPSSPSGNTIYF
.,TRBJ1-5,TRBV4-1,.,TGCGCCAGCAGCCAAGGTGGCAGGGGTCAGCCCCAGCATTTT,CASSQGGRGQPQHF
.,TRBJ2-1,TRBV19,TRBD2,TGTGCCAGTAGTATAGTAGCAGCGGGATCTGGTGAGCAGTTCTTC,CASSIVAAGSGEQFF
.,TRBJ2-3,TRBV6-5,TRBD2,TGTGCCAGCAGTTCAATGACTAGCCCCACAGATACGCAGTATTTT,CASSSMTSPTDTQYF
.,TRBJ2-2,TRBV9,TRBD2,TGTGCCAGCAGCGCAGCCTTAGCGGGAGGGAAGGAGGAGCTGTTTTTT,CASSAALAGGKEELFF
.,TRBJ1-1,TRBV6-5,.,TGTGCCAGCAGTTACGTAGCCGGGAACACTGAAGCTTTCTTT,CASSYVAGNTEAFF
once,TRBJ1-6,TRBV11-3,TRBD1,TGTGCCAGCAGTCGACAGGGGAATGCCTCACCCCTCCACTTT,CASSRQGNASPLHF
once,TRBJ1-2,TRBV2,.,TGTGCCAGCAGTGATAGATCGACTACTAACTATGGCTACACCTTC,CASSDRSTTNYGYTF
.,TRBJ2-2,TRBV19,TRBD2,TGTGCCAGTAGTATGATGAGCGGGAGGTCGGGGACCGGGGAGCTGTTTTTT,CASSMMSGRSGTGELFF
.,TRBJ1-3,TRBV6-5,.,TGTGCCAGCAGCAACCTAGGCTCTGGAAACACCATATATTTT,CASSNLGSGNTIYF
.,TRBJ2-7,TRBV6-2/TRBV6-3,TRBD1,TGTGCCAGCAGTAGCCGGACAGGGGCCTACGAGCAGTACTTC,CASSSRTGAYEQYF
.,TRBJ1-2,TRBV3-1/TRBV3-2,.,TGTGCCAGCAGCCAAGATCCATCTAGTCGATATGGCTACACCTTC,CASSQDPSSRYGYTF
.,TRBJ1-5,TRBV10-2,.,TGCGCCAGCAGTGATGTAACAGGGCGCAATCAGCCCCAGCATTTT,CASSDVTGRNQPQHF
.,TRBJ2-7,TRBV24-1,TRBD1,TGTGCCACCAGTGATGCCGGGACAGGAGCCTACGAGCAGTACTTC,CATSDAGTGAYEQYF
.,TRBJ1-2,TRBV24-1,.,TGTGCCACCAGTGTAGACAGCTATGGCTACACCTTC,CATSVDSYGYTF
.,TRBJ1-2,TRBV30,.,TGTGCCTGGAGTTACGGGGGAACGGGAGGCTACACCTTC,CAWSYGGTGGYTF
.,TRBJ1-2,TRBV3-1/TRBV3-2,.,TGTGCCAGCAGCCAAGGGCAGGGTGAGGCCTATGGCTACACCTTC,CASSQGQGEAYGYTF
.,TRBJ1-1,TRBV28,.,TGTGCCAGCAGTTTACCCGCTGAAGCTTTCTTT,CASSLPAEAFF
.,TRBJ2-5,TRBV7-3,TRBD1,TGTGCCAGCAGCTTGGACAGGGGGCCTACGGAGACCCAGTACTTC,CASSLDRGPTETQYF
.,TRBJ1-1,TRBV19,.,TGTGCCAGTAGTGAACAGGCGAACACTGAAGCTTTCTTT,CASSEQANTEAFF
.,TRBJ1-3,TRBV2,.,TGTGCCAGCAGGGAAGAACAGGGCCACACCATATATTTT,CASREEQGHTIYF
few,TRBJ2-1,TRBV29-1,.,TGCAGCGTTCGAGTCAATGAGCAGTTCTTC,CSVRVNEQFF
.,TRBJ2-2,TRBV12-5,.,TGTGCTAGTGGTTTGGTACCAACAGGGTTGGGCGGGGAGCTGTTTTTT,CASGLVPTGLGGELFF
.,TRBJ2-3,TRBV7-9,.,TGTGCCAGCAGCTTGGACTCCAACGCGGATACGCAGTATTTT,CASSLDSNADTQYF
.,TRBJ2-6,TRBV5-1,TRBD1,TGCGCCAGCAGCAGTGGGACAGGGGGCTCTGGGGCCAACGTCCTGACTTTC,CASSSGTGGSGANVLTF
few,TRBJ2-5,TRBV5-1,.,TGCGCCAGCAGCTGGGACATTGAAGAGACCCAGTACTTC,CASSWDIEETQYF
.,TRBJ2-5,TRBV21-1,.,TGTGCCAGCAGCTCCAGACGCGGGGAAAAGACCCAGTACTTC,CASSSRRGEKTQYF
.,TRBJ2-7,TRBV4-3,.,TGCGCCAGCAGCCAATGGGGGCCGACTTACGAGCAGTACTTC,CASSQWGPTYEQYF
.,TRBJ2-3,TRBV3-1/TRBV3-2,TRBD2,TGTGCCAGCAGCCCGGGACTAGCGGAAACAGATACGCAGTATTTT,CASSPGLAETDTQYF
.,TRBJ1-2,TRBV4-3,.,TGCGCCAGCAGCCTGGCAGGCAACTATGGCTACACCTTC,CASSLAGNYGYTF
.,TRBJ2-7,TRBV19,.,TGTGCCAGTAGTATCGACATCTCCTACGAGCAGTACTTC,CASSIDISYEQYF
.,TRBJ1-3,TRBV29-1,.,TGCAGCGTCCTTCAAAGGGGCGATGGAAACACCATATATTTT,CSVLQRGDGNTIYF
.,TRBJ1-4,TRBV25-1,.,TGTGCCAGCAGTGAAGGCAGGAACAATGAAAAACTGTTTTTT,CASSEGRNNEKLFF
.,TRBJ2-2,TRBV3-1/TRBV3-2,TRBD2,TGTGCCAGCAGCCAAGTAAGCGGGAGGGCCACCGGGGAGCTGTTTTTT,CASSQVSGRATGELFF
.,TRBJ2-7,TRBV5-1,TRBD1,TGCGCCAGCAGCACGGGACAGGTAGGCTACGAGCAGTACTTC,CASSTGQVGYEQYF
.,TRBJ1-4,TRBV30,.,TGTGCCTGGAGTACAGGGCGAACTAATGAAAAACTGTTTTTT,CAWSTGRTNEKLFF
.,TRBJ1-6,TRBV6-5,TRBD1,TGTGCCAGCAGTTACCTTAGGACAGGGGGTTCACCCCTCCACTTT,CASSYLRTGGSPLHF
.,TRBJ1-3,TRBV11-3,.,TGTGCCAGCAGCCTCAGGACAGACTCTGGAAACACCATATATTTT,CASSLRTDSGNTIYF
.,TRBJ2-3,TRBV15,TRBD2,TGTGCCACCCAAACGATGGGGGGGTCAGGTGATACGCAGTATTTT,CATQTMGGSGDTQYF
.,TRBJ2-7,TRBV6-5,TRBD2,TGTGCCAGCAGTTCCGGACTAGCGGGAGGCGAGCAGTACTTC,CASSSGLAGGEQYF